This entry features one T cell receptor (beta chain) sequence. This sample was included in a study of T cell changes during pregnancy in multiple sclerosis. Sequencing used immunoSEQ multiplex PCR; TCRdb keeps in-frame clones, though not all of them. This sample has approximately 65,000 clones, with around nine tenths found just once. Per the germline V gene, CDR1 is SGHDT and CDR2 is YYEEEE. The CDR3 totals 15 residues. Trimming took 1 base from V and 2 from J; bases not matched to a gene: 4. Source: peripheral blood, taken in the third trimester of pregnancy. This receptor was taken from a female donor in good health, enrolled as a control in a pregnancy study. The chain is built from TRBV5-6 and TRBJ1-2, with 8 nucleotides matching TRBD1. The CDR3 region has the DNA TGTGCCAGCAGCTTGTTGGACAGGGAAAACTATGGCTACACCTTC. Residues: CASSLLDRENYGYTF.